A selection of T cell receptor beta chains follows, all from one sample in a study of shared clonotypes between healthy human individuals. TCRdb's copy holds only in-frame clones and misses some; the assay was immunoSEQ multiplex PCR. This table has about 1 million clones, under 80% appearing once. Sequenced material: memory CD4+ T cells sorted from blood. The receptors were sampled from a man between 18 and 29 years old in good health. The CDR3 runs from the conserved cysteine through the conserved F or W. Each record gives: J gene, V gene, D gene, CDR3 protein. The D gene is left open where the match is weak.

TRBJ2-5,TRBV7-2,TRBD2,CASSLVAGEETQYF
TRBJ1-1,TRBV6-5,TRBD1,CASSKTGGTEAFF
TRBJ2-5,TRBV2,TRBD2,CASRGLAGETQYF
TRBJ1-5,TRBV19,TRBD1,CASSGTGNQPQHF
TRBJ1-2,TRBV28,TRBD1,CAIGEIGQGYYGYTF
TRBJ2-5,TRBV25-1,-,CASSGYQETQYF
TRBJ2-7,TRBV7-2,TRBD2,CASSAGLARANYEQYF
TRBJ2-7,TRBV6-1,TRBD2,CATPGTSGVGEQYF
TRBJ2-3,TRBV11-2,TRBD2,CASSTGTSVTSTDTQYF
TRBJ2-7,TRBV11-2,TRBD1,CASSSSGQGLHEQYF